This TCR beta chain was identified during a study of blood T cell repertoires in COVID-19 (dated by TCRdb to the early 2020s). Study-wide context: Collaborator samples came from the United States, Italy and Spain and covered acute and convalescent phases of COVID-19. Where HLA class I and class II types were available, the types were taken from metadata supplied by the sample provider, not from assay-based typing. Deeply sampled blood TCRbeta repertoires from subjects exposed to, actively infected with, or recovered from COVID-19 were included in the dataset. Sample metadata almost always included a de-identified subject ID, COVID-19 status, age in years and sex. The prospective study material was composed of cDNA or gDNA derived from T cells, B-cell-depleted T cells, or PBMCs. The repertoires were made available in a free public database intended to serve as a resource for research on the immune response to SARS-CoV-2. The samples were drawn from the first 160 participants of the ongoing ImmuneRACE study and from 1,254 subjects provided by 6 global collaborators.

To note about this clone: Its antigen target is currently unknown. Base-call qualities are not available, and no considerably larger clone is one nucleotide away.

Overall study results and their limits: Clinical and demographic metadata were provided uncurated, with the amount varying by source and participant.

The junction carries 23 bases between V and J, which are trimmed by 5 bases and 0 bases respectively. Measured from the cysteine to the phenylalanine, the CDR3 is 19 residues long. The DNA shown is the 57-base CDR3, in frame from base 1. Reading the germline V gene (reference sequence) gives CDR1 LNHDA and CDR2 SQIVND. The collaborating institutions used their own protocols to collect whole blood in K2EDTA tubes. For TCRbeta analysis, collaborator samples were shipped as frozen whole blood, as isolated PBMCs, or as DNA extracted from either sample type. TCRbeta CDR3 regions were amplified from genomic DNA by means of the immunoSEQ Assay, a bias-controlled multiplex PCR. The authors' pipeline ran thus. The number of nucleated cells in each sample was estimated by amplification of reference gene primers within the assay. To quantify the absolute abundance of each unique TCRbeta CDR3 rearrangement, sequence reads were collapsed and filtered. For each sample, productive Simpson clonality was calculated as the square root of Simpson's diversity index across productive rearrangements. Imported from immuneACCESS, the table was reduced by TCRdb to in-frame sequences with V and J called. These copies leave out some clones; in studies compared against another copy, an unresolved V gene accounts for under half, and the cause of the remainder is not known. The DNA was the basis for D and trimming; V, J and clone size are from that table. The sample table shows around 93,000 clones, and approximately 88% are seen once. The ten biggest clones cover 11% of the sample.

The chain was built from TRBV19 and TRBJ1-5, and perhaps TRBD1 as D gene, on 5 matching bases. The sample taken for sequencing was peripheral blood. The sequence derives from a man older than 75 with acute or convalescent COVID-19. The DNA is as follows: TGTGCCAGTAGTGGGGGGACCCCGGGGTCCCTGTCTAGCAATCAGCCCCAGCATTTT. It is translated as CASSGGTPGSLSSNQPQHF.